The 29 T cell receptor beta chains presented below share a single source sample, sequenced in a study of immune heterogeneity within non-small cell lung tumors. Genomic DNA from bulk tumor acted as the template, and around 600 ng was loaded per sample. Several spatially distant biopsies were obtained per primary tumor intraoperatively. The cohort was untreated, with newly diagnosed non-small cell lung cancer undergoing curative surgery. It was with 32 V and 13 J primers that multiplex PCR amplified TCR beta CDR3. One entry per CDR3 protein, called by TCRdb with MiXCR from the multiplex PCR reads. The sample records roughly 10,000 distinct CDR3 sequences, 15% to 25% being singletons. The sample was lung tumor tissue. The receptors originated from a man aged 60 to 69 with non-small cell lung cancer.

This clonotype came up a few times. The rearrangement joins TRBV4-1 to TRBJ1-5; D is unresolved. Trimming stripped 0 bases from V and 5 bases from J, with 5 bases between. CDR3 size: 13 residues. CDR1 and CDR2 (germline): MGHRA, YSYEKL. CDR3 sequence: CASSQEGHQPQHF. The DNA of the CDR3 is TGCGCCAGCAGCCAAGAGGGTCATCAGCCCCAGCATTTT.

V gene TRBV14 combines with J gene TRBJ2-3; the D gene is possibly TRBD2 (5 bases). The CDR3 is 15 residues long. Between the trimmed V and J ends, which lost 0 bases and 4 bases, there was a span of 11 bases. Germline V lookup: CDR1 SGHDN, CDR2 FVKESK. CDR3 DNA sequence: TGTGCCAGCAGCCAAGACCTAGCCCCCGCAGATACGCAGTATTTT. It encodes CASSQDLAPADTQYF.

V gene TRBV6-1 combines with J gene TRBJ2-7; D might be TRBD1 (8 bases). The V end was cut by 5 bases, the J end by 2 bases, with 25 bases between. Germline V CDR1 and CDR2: MNHNS, SASEGT. This CDR3 contains 18 residues. As DNA, the CDR3 is TGTGCCAGCAGTTCGCCGCACGGGGGGACAGGTACGACCTACGAGCAGTACTTC. This sequence encodes CASSSPHGGTGTTYEQYF.

The chain links TRBV10-3 to TRBJ1-1; D is undetermined. From germline, CDR1 is ENHRY and CDR2 SYGVKD. CDR3 length: 15 residues. Trimming removed 3 bases at V and 1 base at J, with 12 bases between. In nucleotides, the CDR3 is TGTGCCATCAGTGAAGTAAGGGATTGGAACACTGAAGCTTTCTTT. Translation: CAISEVRDWNTEAFF.

This clonotype was counted only a few times. V and J are TRBV20-1 and TRBJ2-5, with 7 positions matching TRBD2. The CDR3 contains 14 residues. Germline-derived CDR1 and CDR2 are DFQATT and SNEGSKA (reference sequence). V shed 0 bases, J shed 4 bases, and the junction held 5 bases outside the gene matches. CDR3 sequence reads: CSAREGGDGETQYF. In DNA, the CDR3 is TGCAGTGCTAGAGAGGGAGGGGACGGAGAGACCCAGTACTTC.

The rearrangement joins TRBV19 to TRBJ2-4, with D possibly called TRBD1 or TRBD2 (7 bases each). Germline V gene lookup returns CDR1 LNHDA and CDR2 SQIVND (reference sequence). This CDR3 contains 17 residues. V gave up 3 bases and J gave up 5 bases, with 20 bases separating them. CDR3 DNA: TGTGCCAGTAGTATTATCGGGGGGACAGCCAAGGAAAACATTCAGTACTTC. Amino acids: CASSIIGGTAKENIQYF.

The V gene is TRBV9, the J gene TRBJ2-3, with a tentative D call TRBD1 (6 bases). The V gene's germline CDR1 is SGDLS and CDR2 YYNGEE. The CDR3 is 13 residues long. V was shortened by 3 bases and J by 7 bases, with 12 bases between the two germline ends. CDR3 nucleotides: TGTGCCAGCAGCGCCTCAGGGGCCTATACGCAGTATTTT. This sequence encodes CASSASGAYTQYF. Full variable domain (rest looked up from reference TRBV9 and TRBJ2-3): DSGVTQTPKHLITATGQRVTLRCSPRSGDLSVYWYQQSLDQGLQFLIQYYNGEERAKGNILERFSAQQFPDLHSELNLSSLELGDSALYFCASSASGAYTQYFGPGTRLTVL.

By its share, this clonotype is medium-sized. The chain is built from TRBV2 and TRBJ1-6; no clear D. The CDR3 spans 12 residues. CDR1 is SNHLY, CDR2 FYNNEI, per germline. Trimming left V 1 base short and J 7 bases short, with 2 bases between. The CDR3 region has the DNA TGTGCCAGCAGTGAAGGGAATTCACCCCTCCACTTT. This codes for CASSEGNSPLHF. Together with reference TRBV2 and TRBJ1-6, the CDR3 gives the full variable domain: EPEVTQTPSHQVTQMGQEVILRCVPISNHLYFYWYRQILGQKVEFLVSFYNNEISEKSEIFDDQFSVERPDGSNFTLKIRSTKLEDSAMYFCASSEGNSPLHFGNGTRLTVT.

This clonotype has just a few counts. The chain has TRBV20-1 and TRBJ2-7, with a weak D call TRBD2 (7 bases). CDR3 length equals 14 residues. V dropped 3 bases and J dropped 5 bases, with 17 bases sitting between them. The germline CDR1 and CDR2 sequences are DFQATT and SNEGSKA (reference sequence). Here the CDR3 reads CSARLGGGPNEQYF. The CDR3 bases are TGCAGTGCTAGGCTAGGGGGAGGGCCGAACGAGCAGTACTTC.

By share, this clonotype ranks as medium-sized. The CDR3, as DNA: TGTGCTAGTGGTCCGACAGGAGGGAATCAGCCCCAGCATTTT. It codes for CASGPTGGNQPQHF. The chain couples TRBV12-5 to TRBJ1-5, with D tentatively TRBD1 (6 bases). CDR3 length: 14 amino acids. CDR1 is LGHNT and CDR2 is FRNRAP in the germline V gene. Trimming stripped 5 bases from V and 4 bases from J, with 12 bases between.

The table lists this clonotype with a few counts. The germline gene is not matched at one end of the junction; a read error may be the cause. The chain joins TRBV3-1 to TRBJ2-2, with D maybe TRBD2 (5 bases). Per the germline V gene, CDR1 is LGHDT and CDR2 is YNNKEL (reference sequence). The CDR3 covers 15 residues. CDR3 sequence (DNA): TGTGCCAGCAGCCCGAGCGGCGGCAACACTGGGGAGCTGTTTTTT. Translated, it gives CASSPSGGNTGELFF.

Remarks on this clonotype: Possible read error: a much larger clone is one base away. The J gene is TRBJ1-4, the V gene TRBV2; possible D gene TRBD1, 6 bases. The germline gives CDR1 SNHLY, CDR2 FYNNEI. The CDR3 length is 15 residues. V was trimmed by 2 bases and J by 8 bases, leaving 15 bases between them. CDR3 nucleotides: TGTGCCAGCAGTGAATCGCAGGGGATTTGGGAAAAACTGTTTTTT. Protein: CASSESQGIWEKLFF.

The chain links TRBV7-9 to TRBJ2-3; TRBD2 might be the D (6 bases). Trimming removed 1 base from V and 4 bases from J, with 15 bases in between. In germline, CDR1 is SEHNR, CDR2 FQNEAQ (reference sequence). This CDR3 is built from 16 residues. This CDR3 reads CASSLGTKAYSDTQYF. CDR3 bases: TGTGCCAGCAGCTTAGGGACTAAGGCATATTCAGATACGCAGTATTTT.

This clonotype came up a few times. The chain employs TRBV18 and TRBJ1-4; a weak D match, TRBD1 (6 bases). The CDR3 covers 15 residues. Germline loops: CDR1 KGHSH, CDR2 LQKENI. Trimming pared 0 bases from V and 5 bases from J, leaving 10 bases between. In nucleotides, the CDR3 is TGTGCCAGCTCACCACCGAACGGGGGCAATGAAAAACTGTTTTTT. It codes for CASSPPNGGNEKLFF.

The gene calls are TRBV3-1 and TRBJ2-3; D not resolved. CDR3 length: 13 residues. The germline V gene has CDR1 LGHDT and CDR2 YNNKEL (reference sequence). Between the trimmed V and J ends, which lost 4 bases and 3 bases, there was a span of 8 bases. The CDR3 loop is CASSPIGTDTQYF. The CDR3 DNA reads TGTGCCAGCAGCCCCATCGGGACAGATACGCAGTATTTT.

This clonotype is labeled as medium-sized. This chain uses TRBV20-1 with TRBJ2-2, with TRBD2 matching over 14 bases. Per germline, CDR1 DFQATT and CDR2 SNEGSKA (reference sequence). The CDR3 has 14 amino acids. The V gene end was trimmed by 6 bases and the J gene end by 5 bases; junction bases not matched to a gene: 2. The CDR3 sequence is CSAWTSGRTGELFF. CDR3 sequence (DNA): TGCAGTGCATGGACTAGCGGGAGGACCGGGGAGCTGTTTTTT.

This clonotype counts as medium-sized. This chain joins TRBV20-1 and TRBJ2-5; 14 bases fit TRBD2. CDR1 and CDR2 (germline): DFQATT, SNEGSKA (reference sequence). The CDR3 length is 16 residues. V was clipped by 4 bases and J by 4 bases; unmatched bases: 8. As DNA, the CDR3 is TGCAGTGCTATTGGACTAGCGGGAGGCCAGGTAGAGACCCAGTACTTC. Encoded protein: CSAIGLAGGQVETQYF.

The chain links TRBV19 to TRBJ2-2; TRBD2 matches 7 bases. From germline, CDR1 is LNHDA and CDR2 SQIVND (reference sequence). Trimming took 6 bases from V and 6 from J; bases not matched to a gene: 7. The CDR3 covers 14 residues. As DNA, the CDR3 is TGTGCCAGTAGGACTAGCTGGAGACCCGGGGAGCTGTTTTTT. Translation gives CASRTSWRPGELFF.

Many counts were recorded for this clonotype. The chain links TRBV24-1 to TRBJ2-3, with 8 bases aligning to TRBD1. The CDR3 length is 17 residues. The V and J ends lost 4 bases and 8 bases, in that order; junction bases with no gene match: 16. In germline, CDR1 is KGHDR, CDR2 SFDVKD. The CDR3 region is CATSENGQGTLTGTQYF. In DNA form, the CDR3 reads TGTGCCACCAGTGAAAATGGACAGGGCACACTCACGGGTACGCAGTATTTT.

This clonotype was recorded many times. The CDR3 nucleotides are TGTGCCAGCAGCTTGTTGTTATCGGGAGGAAGTGATACGCAGTATTTT. It codes for CASSLLLSGGSDTQYF. The chain is built from TRBV7-8 and TRBJ2-3, with 7 positions matching TRBD2. The V gene end was trimmed by 3 bases and the J gene end by 6 bases; junction bases not matched to a gene: 12. The CDR3 extends over 16 amino acids. In germline, CDR1 is SGHVS, CDR2 FQNEAQ.

The chain joins TRBV5-1 to TRBJ2-3; 10 bases agree with TRBD2. From germline, CDR1 is SGHRS and CDR2 YFSETQ. The length of the CDR3 is 20 residues. V lost 1 base, J lost 3 bases, and 17 bases stayed unmatched. As DNA, the CDR3 is TGCGCCAGCAGCTTGTTCGGGGGGCGAAGCGGGACTAGCGCAACAGATACGCAGTATTTT. Protein: CASSLFGGRSGTSATDTQYF.

This clonotype was counted at least ten times. The V and J genes are TRBV19 and TRBJ2-7; D is possibly TRBD2 (5 bases). The CDR3 has 13 residues. V lost 8 bases and J lost 4, with 15 bases in between. The germline gives CDR1 LNHDA, CDR2 SQIVND (reference sequence). CDR3 in DNA: TGTGCCAGTTCAGACGGAGGACCTTACGAGCAGTACTTC. Protein: CASSDGGPYEQYF.

In its sample, this clonotype ranks as medium-sized (0.01 to 0.1%). This chain joins TRBV7-3 and TRBJ2-3, with D uncertain. The V end lost 5 bases, the J end lost 6 bases, and 15 bases lay between the germline ends. From germline, CDR1 is SGHTA and CDR2 FQGTGA. This CDR3 has 14 amino acids. For the CDR3, the DNA is TGTGCCAGCAGCCTTCTCGCGCCTCCCGATACGCAGTATTTT. This translates into CASSLLAPPDTQYF.

This clonotype is categorized as medium-sized (0.01 to 0.1%). The V and J genes are TRBV19 and TRBJ2-5; D may be TRBD2 (5 bases). The CDR3 totals 14 residues. The germline gives CDR1 LNHDA, CDR2 SQIVND (reference sequence). Trimming removed 1 base from V and 5 bases from J, with 11 bases in between. The CDR3 sequence is CASSIGPSSETQYF. The CDR3 coding sequence is TGTGCCAGTAGTATAGGGCCTAGCTCGGAGACCCAGTACTTC.

The chain carries TRBV7-3 and TRBJ1-1; 9 bases line up with TRBD1. The trim removed 4 bases at V and 10 bases at J, leaving 7 bases unmatched. The CDR3 covers 13 residues. Germline V gene sequence: CDR1 SGHTA, CDR2 FQGTGA. The CDR3 loop reads CASSSRDRVGAFF. The CDR3 nucleotides read TGTGCCAGCAGCTCCCGGGACAGGGTGGGAGCTTTCTTT. The full variable domain, rest sourced from reference TRBV7-3 and TRBJ1-1, is GAGVSQTPSNKVTEKGKYVELRCDPISGHTALYWYRQSLGQGPEFLIYFQGTGAADDSGLPNDRFFAVRPEGSVSTLKIQRTERGDSAVYLCASSSRDRVGAFFGQGTRLTVV.

This chain joins TRBV6-1 and TRBJ2-3; the D is unclear. CDR3 size: 14 residues. Germline CDR1 is MNHNS and CDR2 is SASEGT. V lost 3 bases and J 2 bases, leaving 9 bases between the germline ends. CDR3 nucleotide sequence: TGTGCCAGCAGTGAGGGCAGAGTCACAGATACGCAGTATTTT. Its translation: CASSEGRVTDTQYF.

By share, this clonotype counts as medium-sized. CDR3: CASKLATSGRFEQYF. CDR3 sequence (DNA): TGTGCCAGCAAGCTGGCGACTAGCGGGAGATTCGAGCAGTACTTC. The V gene is TRBV6-2 or TRBV6-3, the J gene TRBJ2-7, with 12 nucleotides matching TRBD2. The CDR3 runs 15 residues. V lost 7 bases and J lost 6; bases outside the gene matches: 10. Germline CDR1 reads MNHEY; CDR2 reads SVGEGT.

Relative to its sample, this clonotype is medium-sized. This sequence joins TRBV18 and TRBJ1-1; D gene ambiguous. The CDR3 runs to 15 residues. Germline-derived CDR1 and CDR2 are KGHSH and LQKENI. Trimming cost V 3 bases and J 0 bases, with 11 bases left between them. CDR3 DNA: TGTGCCAGCTCACCGAAGGGTAGGGTGAACACTGAAGCTTTCTTT. Protein sequence: CASSPKGRVNTEAFF.

This clonotype qualifies as large. The rearrangement uses TRBV20-1 and TRBJ2-1; 11 bases fit TRBD2. V dropped 3 bases and J dropped 2; count of bases not matched to a gene: 3. CDR1 DFQATT and CDR2 SNEGSKA come from the germline V gene (reference sequence). The CDR3 totals 15 residues. The CDR3, as DNA: TGCAGTGCTAGCCGTAGCGGGAGGGCCTACAATGAGCAGTTCTTC. This gives the protein CSASRSGRAYNEQFF.